This record looks at one T cell receptor (beta chain) sequence and its context. The record originates from a study of response to subunit inactivated influenza vaccine. TCRdb recomputed calls from the RT-PCR reads with MiXCR, one row per CDR3 protein. The sample consists of 450,000 to 600,000 distinct CDR3 sequences, 16% of them appearing once. This CDR3 is built from 17 residues. Germline assignment: CDR1 SGHDT and CDR2 YYEEEE. V was cut by 2 bases and J by 0 bases, with 18 bases left in between. The sample was CD4+ T cells sorted from PBMCs, taken less than 30 months after vaccination. The origin of this receptor is a man between 50 and 69 years old who received an inactivated influenza vaccine. The chain carries TRBV5-6 and TRBJ2-7, with D possibly matching TRBD2 (6 bases). The CDR3 loop is CASSFRALARTSYEQYF. The CDR3 DNA is TGTGCCAGCAGCTTTAGAGCCCTAGCGCGCACCTCCTACGAGCAGTACTTC. Filled out from reference TRBV5-6 and TRBJ2-7, the complete variable domain reads DAGVTQSPTHLIKTRGQQVTLRCSPKSGHDTVSWYQQALGQGPQFIFQYYEEEERQRGNFPDRFSGHQFPNYSSELNVNALLLGDSALYLCASSFRALARTSYEQYFGPGTRLTVT.